The 26 T cell receptor beta chains presented below share a single source sample, sequenced in a study of a mutant IDH1 vaccine in newly diagnosed glioma. Specified time point: week 11, during vaccination. The investigators gave 300 ug of mutant IDH1 20-mer peptide in each vaccine dose, together with topical imiquimod. The antigens these receptors bind are not known. Profiled with immunoSEQ multiplex PCR; TCRdb holds only in-frame clones, not every one. The table includes around 40,000 clones, 65% to 85% detected once. The sample consisted of PBMCs, taken from a glioma patient whose treatment included an IDH1 peptide vaccine. The origin of the receptors is a man aged 35 to 55 with glioma.

V and J are TRBV5-1 and TRBJ2-1; D could derive from TRBD1 or TRBD2 (6 bases each). The CDR3 has 13 amino acids. Trimming left V 4 bases short and J 13 bases short, with 18 bases between. Germline CDR1 SGHRS, CDR2 YFSETQ. CDR3: CASSAEGGQNQFF. As DNA, the CDR3 is TGCGCCAGCAGCGCGGAGGGGGGACAAAACCAGTTCTTC.

This rearrangement joins TRBV10-1 to TRBJ2-5; 9 positions match TRBD2. The CDR3 sequence is 12 residues long. Germline loops: CDR1 WNHNN, CDR2 SYGVQD (reference sequence). After removal of 6 bases from V and 4 bases from J, the junction contained 0 bases not matched to a gene. This CDR3 is CASRLAGETQYF. In nucleotides, the CDR3 is TGCGCCAGCAGACTAGCGGGAGAGACCCAGTACTTC.

For the CDR3, the DNA is TGCGCCAGCAGCTTGTCCGGACAGGGCGGTGAAAAACTGTTTTTT. Protein sequence: CASSLSGQGGEKLFF. The chain links TRBV5-1 to TRBJ1-4; 8 bases line up with TRBD1. The germline CDR1 and CDR2 sequences are SGHRS and YFSETQ. The CDR3 is 15 amino acids. The trim removed 1 base at V and 7 bases at J, leaving 6 bases unmatched.

V gene TRBV28 combines with J gene TRBJ2-2, with D perhaps matching TRBD1 (6 bases). Germline V lookup: CDR1 MDHEN, CDR2 SYDVKM. V dropped 6 bases and J dropped 6 bases, with 14 bases sitting between them. The CDR3 runs 14 residues. The CDR3 protein is CASRLGHPAGELFF. The CDR3 DNA follows: TGTGCCAGCAGACTGGGACACCCTGCCGGGGAGCTGTTTTTT.

The chain joins TRBV6-5 to TRBJ2-1; 8 nucleotides align to TRBD2. Per the germline V gene, CDR1 is MNHEY and CDR2 is SVGAGI. There are 15 residues in the CDR3. V lost 6 bases to trimming and J lost 4 bases; unmatched junction nucleotides: 8. CDR3 loop: CASSVFAGGYNEQFF. The CDR3 DNA is TGTGCCAGCAGCGTATTCGCGGGAGGATACAATGAGCAGTTCTTC.

This clone was seen once. The J gene is TRBJ2-1, the V gene TRBV7-2, with 7 bases identical to TRBD1. CDR3 length: 13 amino acids. J was trimmed by 6 bases and V by 4 bases; bases with no gene match: 3. From germline, CDR1 is SGHTA and CDR2 FQGNSA. CDR3 sequence (DNA): TGTGCCAGCAGCTCGTGGACAGGCAATGAGCAGTTCTTC. It specifies CASSSWTGNEQFF. Drawing the rest from reference TRBV7-2 and TRBJ2-1, the complete variable domain is GAGVSQSPSNKVTEKGKDVELRCDPISGHTALYWYRQSLGQGLEFLIYFQGNSAPDKSGLPSDRFSAERTGGSVSTLTIQRTQQEDSAVYLCASSSWTGNEQFFGPGTRLTVL.

The V gene is TRBV6-6, the J gene TRBJ1-4; 8 nucleotides line up with TRBD1. V shed 4 bases and J 10 bases; nucleotides not matched to a gene: 5. This CDR3 is built from 13 residues. The germline gives CDR1 MNHNY, CDR2 SVGAGI (reference sequence). CDR3 protein: CASSLTGEGKLFF. The DNA for the CDR3 is TGTGCCAGCAGTTTGACAGGGGAGGGAAAACTGTTTTTT.

The chain links TRBV11-3 to TRBJ2-1; no definite D call. V was trimmed by 1 base and J by 2 bases, leaving 6 bases between them. CDR3 length: 14 residues. CDR1 and CDR2 (germline): SGHNT, YENEEA. The DNA of the CDR3 is TGTGCCAGCAGCTTAGTTGGGACCTACAATGAGCAGTTCTTC. Protein product: CASSLVGTYNEQFF. The full variable domain, its missing parts supplied by reference TRBV11-3 and TRBJ2-1, is EAGVVQSPRYKIIEKKQPVAFWCNPISGHNTLYWYLQNLGQGPELLIRYENEEAVDDSQLPKDRFSAERLKGVDSTLKIQPAELGDSAVYLCASSLVGTYNEQFFGPGTRLTVL.

This clone was observed a few times. The J gene is TRBJ2-7, the V gene TRBV5-6; a weak D match, TRBD1 (5 bases). CDR1 is SGHDT and CDR2 is YYEEEE in the germline V gene. V was pared by 6 bases and J by 4 bases, with 17 bases between. There are 14 residues in the CDR3. The CDR3 DNA follows: TGTGCCAGCAAACGCCTGGGGCCAGTGTACGAGCAGTACTTC. Translated, it gives CASKRLGPVYEQYF.

The chain couples TRBV25-1 to TRBJ1-4, with D perhaps TRBD1 (5 bases). Germline CDR1 reads MGHDK; CDR2 reads SYGVNS. V lost 2 bases and J lost 8, with 12 bases in between. The CDR3 contains 14 residues. CDR3 in DNA: TGTGCCAGCAGTGAAAGGGGAATGGGGGAAAAACTGTTTTTT. It codes for CASSERGMGEKLFF.

The chain joins TRBV5-5 to TRBJ2-5, with D possibly TRBD1 on 6 matching bases. Trimming shortened V by 4 bases and J by 5 bases, and 12 bases separated the two germline ends. In germline, CDR1 is SGHKS, CDR2 YYEKEE (reference sequence). CDR3 length equals 13 residues. The DNA of the CDR3 is TGTGCCAGCAGCCCTACAGGGTCCGAGACCCAGTACTTC. Residues: CASSPTGSETQYF.

The chain links TRBV5-1 to TRBJ1-1, with D tentatively TRBD1 (5 bases). V lost 3 bases and J lost 1, with 10 bases in between. The CDR3 consists of 14 residues. Germline assignment: CDR1 SGHRS and CDR2 YFSETQ. CDR3 sequence: CASSWGGENTEAFF. The CDR3 nucleotides are TGCGCCAGCAGCTGGGGGGGTGAGAACACTGAAGCTTTCTTT.

V usage is TRBV7-2 and J usage is TRBJ2-7; D could derive from TRBD1 or TRBD2 (5 bases each). With 6 bases removed from V and 2 bases from J, the gap between germline ends came to 14 bases. The CDR3 has 14 residues. Germline assignment: CDR1 SGHTA and CDR2 FQGNSA. The DNA of the CDR3 is TGTGCCAGCAGTTCCGGGACCTTGACCTACGAGCAGTACTTC. Residues: CASSSGTLTYEQYF.

This chain uses TRBV18 with TRBJ2-1, with 8 bases identical to TRBD1. CDR3 length: 16 residues. The germline V gene has CDR1 KGHSH and CDR2 LQKENI. V lost 3 bases and J lost 7; bases outside the gene matches: 11. CDR3 sequence (DNA): TGTGCCAGCTCACCGCGTGGAGCAGGGGGCTGGAATGAGCAGTTCTTC. Its translation is CASSPRGAGGWNEQFF.

This chain links TRBV7-2 with TRBJ2-1; possibly TRBD1 for D (5 bases). This CDR3 spans 15 amino acids. The V end lost 5 bases, the J end lost 4 bases, and 15 bases lay between the germline ends. Germline-derived CDR1 and CDR2 are SGHTA and FQGNSA. For the CDR3, the DNA is TGTGCCAGCAGCGTAGGACAAGTCGGGTACAATGAGCAGTTCTTC. Translated: CASSVGQVGYNEQFF.

The chain recombines TRBV7-8 with TRBJ2-7, with 9 bases lining up with TRBD2. This CDR3 spans 15 amino acids. V dropped 5 bases and J dropped 2; count of bases not matched to a gene: 7. Germline assignment: CDR1 SGHVS and CDR2 FQNEAQ. The CDR3 region has the DNA TGTGCCAGCAGCCCGCTTAGCGGGAGAACCTACGAGCAGTACTTC. As protein: CASSPLSGRTYEQYF. Drawing the rest from reference TRBV7-8 and TRBJ2-7, the complete variable domain is GAGVSQSPRYKVAKRGQDVALRCDPISGHVSLFWYQQALGQGPEFLTYFQNEAQLDKSGLPSDRFFAERPEGSVSTLKIQRTQQEDSAVYLCASSPLSGRTYEQYFGPGTRLTVT.

The chain links TRBV19 to TRBJ1-4; 10 bases map to TRBD1. The CDR3 consists of 15 residues. V lost 3 bases to trimming and J lost 7 bases; unmatched junction nucleotides: 5. CDR1 LNHDA and CDR2 SQIVND come from the germline V gene (reference sequence). The CDR3 bases are TGTGCCAGTAGTATGCAGACAGGGGGCTTTGAAAAACTGTTTTTT. This encodes CASSMQTGGFEKLFF.

The chain has TRBV19 and TRBJ2-1; 7 bases are a match to TRBD2. Per germline, CDR1 LNHDA and CDR2 SQIVND (reference sequence). After removal of 1 base from V and 1 base from J, the junction contained 10 bases not matched to a gene. The CDR3 totals 18 residues. The CDR3 nucleotides read TGTGCCAGTAGTATAGGCCTAGCGGTTAGTATTTCCTACAATGAGCAGTTCTTC. Residues: CASSIGLAVSISYNEQFF.

The rearrangement links TRBV7-2 to TRBJ1-5; D not resolved. CDR1 and CDR2 from the germline V gene are SGHTA and FQGNSA. The CDR3 is made up of 17 amino acids. Trimming left V 0 bases short and J 0 bases short, with 12 bases between. The CDR3 sequence: CASSLASALYSNQPQHF. The DNA of the CDR3 is TGTGCCAGCAGCTTAGCATCAGCACTCTATAGCAATCAGCCCCAGCATTTT.

The gene calls are TRBV6-5 and TRBJ1-1; possible D gene TRBD1, 6 bases. Germline-derived CDR1 and CDR2 are MNHEY and SVGAGI. The V end lost 0 bases, the J end lost 1 base, and 9 bases lay between the germline ends. This CDR3 contains 15 residues. CDR3 region: CASSYSRRGNTEAFF. CDR3 nucleotide sequence: TGTGCCAGCAGTTACTCTCGCAGGGGGAACACTGAAGCTTTCTTT.

This chain connects TRBV9 to TRBJ2-3, with D possibly matching TRBD2 (6 bases). V was trimmed by 2 bases and J by 6 bases, leaving 16 bases between them. The CDR3 is made up of 15 amino acids. Per germline, CDR1 SGDLS and CDR2 YYNGEE. The CDR3 loop reads CASSVRLVPSDTQYF. The CDR3 nucleotides are TGTGCCAGCAGCGTCCGACTAGTCCCGTCCGATACGCAGTATTTT.

The chain employs TRBV6-5 and TRBJ2-1; D is uncertain. CDR1 is MNHEY and CDR2 is SVGAGI in the germline V gene. The V and J ends lost 2 bases and 9 bases respectively, with 14 bases between them. The CDR3 is 14 residues long. CDR3 nucleotides: TGTGCCAGCAGTTACGGCTCCCCGGTGGGTGAGCAGTTCTTC. It yields the protein CASSYGSPVGEQFF.

The V and J genes are TRBV6-5 and TRBJ1-5; D gene unclear. Germline assignment: CDR1 MNHEY and CDR2 SVGAGI. Trimming took off 5 bases at V and 7 bases at J, with 18 bases between the two ends. The CDR3 sequence is 15 residues long. The CDR3 region is CASSRSGAEGQPQHF. The CDR3 DNA follows: TGTGCCAGCAGTCGCTCTGGCGCCGAAGGGCAGCCCCAGCATTTT.

The rearrangement joins TRBV29-1 to TRBJ1-1, with a tentative D call TRBD1 (5 bases). Between the trimmed V and J ends, which lost 7 bases and 5 bases, there was a span of 8 bases. The CDR3 has 10 residues. CDR1 SQVTM and CDR2 ANQGSEA come from the germline V gene. The CDR3 sequence: CSAQGTEAFF. Here the CDR3 DNA reads TGCAGCGCCCAGGGTACTGAAGCTTTCTTT.

In DNA form, the CDR3 reads TGCGCCAGCAGCCAAGAGTCCCCCTTAGGGCGGGCGGCCCTTGAGGAGCAGTTCTTC. Translated, it gives CASSQESPLGRAALEEQFF. The V call is TRBV4-1, the J call TRBJ2-1, with D perhaps matching TRBD2 (5 bases). Germline V gene sequence: CDR1 MGHRA, CDR2 YSYEKL. V was trimmed by 0 bases and J by 10 bases, leaving 28 bases between them. CDR3 length: 19 amino acids.

This rearrangement joins TRBV5-3 to TRBJ1-4; possible D gene TRBD1, 6 bases. TRBV5-3 is sorted into the ORF group, with uncertain function. The V end lost 0 bases, the J end lost 6 bases, and 12 bases lay between the germline ends. The CDR3 is made up of 15 amino acids. The CDR3 protein is CARSLEGGADEKLFF. The CDR3 DNA sequence: TGTGCCAGAAGCTTGGAGGGGGGTGCTGATGAAAAACTGTTTTTT.